One sample yielded the 2 T cell receptor beta chains listed below, sequenced in a study of post-analysis software for immune sequencing data. Study-level results: TRBV5-6, TRBV5-1 and TRBV20-1 belonged to a set of about 5 TRBV segments that were more frequent in patients than controls.

For these receptors, no antigen is known. Presence of unique molecular identifiers characterized the TCR beta cDNA libraries. MiXCR, run by TCRdb on the PCR reads, gives a single entry per CDR3 protein. The repertoire has roughly 870,000 distinct CDR3 sequences, around 50% of them found once; the top ten carry 4.6%. Material: blood. Every receptor here comes from a girl aged 10-17 years with multiple sclerosis.

The chain uses TRBV4-1 and TRBJ2-5; tentative D call: TRBD2 (5 bases). This CDR3 comprises 14 residues. The germline V and J ends were trimmed by 0 bases and 5 bases, with 10 bases remaining between them. CDR1 and CDR2 from the germline V gene are MGHRA and YSYEKL. CDR3 in amino acids: CASSQDPSRETQYF. The DNA of the CDR3 is TGCGCCAGCAGCCAAGATCCTAGCAGGGAGACCCAGTACTTC.

Comment on this clonotype: A much more abundant neighbour one base away suggests this may be a read error. V and J are TRBV4-2 and TRBJ2-7, with D perhaps assigned TRBD1 or TRBD2 (6 bases each). Trimming stripped 0 bases from V and 0 bases from J, with 12 bases between. Looked up from germline, CDR1 is LGHNA and CDR2 is YNFKEQ. The CDR3 has 16 amino acids. CDR3 coding DNA: TGTGCCAGCAGCCAAGATCGGGGGACAAACTCCTACGAGCAGTACTTC. Amino acids: CASSQDRGTNSYEQYF.